This T cell receptor beta chain was captured by sequencing in a study of post-analysis software for immune sequencing data. About the study: Included among the disease courses, which were recorded for the cohort, were relapsing-remitting, secondary progressive and progressive-relapsing multiple sclerosis.

Prepared libraries of TCR beta cDNA carried unique molecular identifiers. TCRdb redid the calling of the PCR reads with MiXCR, one entry per CDR3 protein. The table has around 500,000 distinct CDR3 sequences, 30% to 40% seen once; the top ten hold around 5.9%. CDR3 size: 14 residues. The V end was cut by 3 bases, the J end by 1 base, with 10 bases between. Germline V lookup: CDR1 SGHRS, CDR2 YFSETQ. With regard to this clonotype: Antigen: not known.

Whole-study results and caveats: F measure showed strong co-clustering of same-batch samples. Higher frequency in patients than in controls was seen for about five TRBV segments, with TRBV5-6, TRBV5-1 and TRBV20-1 among them.

This chain uses TRBV5-1 with TRBJ1-1, with D maybe TRBD1 (5 bases). This clonotype was obtained from a girl under 18 with multiple sclerosis. The sample was blood. The CDR3 region has the DNA TGCGCCAGCAGCTGGCTGACAGCGAACACTGAAGCTTTCTTT. It translates to CASSWLTANTEAFF.